These 17 T cell receptor beta chains share one sample of origin, sequenced in a study of molecular identifiers for immune sequencing clone quantification. A single record per CDR3 protein comes from TCRdb applying MiXCR to the PCR reads. Among some 580,000 distinct CDR3 sequences listed, around 25% were seen once. Sequencing was performed on naive CD8+ T cells from blood, with Jurkat cell RNA spiked in. Described subset: FACS-sorted CD8+CD4-CCR7+CD45RA+ naive T cells. These receptors came from a human donor in good health. Some libraries in this study had Jurkat cell RNA spiked in.

For this clonotype: A clone one base away is much larger, so this may be a read error. The chain carries TRBV19 and TRBJ2-3; D perhaps matches TRBD1 (6 bases). The CDR3 is made up of 15 amino acids. Germline V CDR1 and CDR2: LNHDA, SQIVND (reference sequence). V was pared by 6 bases and J by 0 bases, with 13 bases between. CDR3 sequence reads: CASSRGQSSTDTQYF. The CDR3 DNA reads TGTGCCAGTAGCCGTGGACAGTCTAGCACAGATACGCAGTATTTT. The full variable domain, with the rest looked up from reference TRBV19 and TRBJ2-3, is DGGITQSPKYLFRKEGQNVTLSCEQNLNHDAMYWYRQDPGQGLRLIYYSQIVNDFQKGDIAEGYSVSREKKESFPLTVTSAQKNPTAFYLCASSRGQSSTDTQYFGPGTRLTVL.

The chain links TRBV29-1 to TRBJ2-7; TRBD1 might be the D (6 bases). CDR1 SQVTM and CDR2 ANQGSEA come from the germline V gene. Trimming shortened V by 6 bases and J by 3 bases, and 12 bases separated the two germline ends. CDR3 length equals 12 residues. The CDR3 nucleotides are TGCAGCGTAGTGACAGGACTCTACGAGCAGTACTTC. This translates into CSVVTGLYEQYF.

In its sample, this clonotype was seen a few times. V is TRBV5-1 and J is TRBJ1-1, with 7 bases aligning to TRBD1. This CDR3 comprises 15 residues. V lost 4 bases and J lost 4; bases outside the gene matches: 10. Germline V gives CDR1 SGHRS, CDR2 YFSETQ. CDR3 residues: CASSETGSWVTEAFF. CDR3 DNA sequence: TGCGCCAGCAGCGAGACAGGGTCCTGGGTCACTGAAGCTTTCTTT.

This clonotype was detected ten times or more. The rearrangement uses TRBV4-3 and TRBJ2-1; D perhaps matches TRBD2 (5 bases). Germline V CDR1 and CDR2: LGHNA, YSLEER. V was trimmed by 0 bases and J by 0 bases, leaving 18 bases between them. CDR3 length equals 19 residues. DNA of the CDR3: TGCGCCAGCAGCCAAGAGAGGGCGGCTAGCCGATACTCCTACAATGAGCAGTTCTTC. As protein: CASSQERAASRYSYNEQFF.

This clonotype showed up many times. The gene calls are TRBV7-9 and TRBJ2-7; weak D call: TRBD2 (7 bases). V shed 1 base and J shed 2 bases, with 12 bases lying between them. The CDR3 length is 15 residues. Germline V gene sequence: CDR1 SEHNR, CDR2 FQNEAQ (reference sequence). CDR3 nucleotide sequence: TGTGCCAGCAGCTTAGATTCGGGGGGCCCCTACGAGCAGTACTTC. Its translation is CASSLDSGGPYEQYF.

This clonotype was recorded at least ten times. The V call is TRBV5-5, the J call TRBJ1-6; D is ambiguous. Germline-derived CDR1 and CDR2 are SGHKS and YYEKEE (reference sequence). The CDR3 totals 17 residues. The V end lost 4 bases, the J end lost 3 bases, and 17 bases lay between the germline ends. The CDR3 sequence is CASSVGPTTVYNSPLHF. The CDR3 nucleotides read TGTGCCAGCAGCGTCGGGCCGACAACGGTCTATAATTCACCCCTCCACTTT. Complete variable domain (other parts from reference TRBV5-5 and TRBJ1-6): DAGVTQSPTHLIKTRGQQVTLRCSPISGHKSVSWYQQVLGQGPQFIFQYYEKEERGRGNFPDRFSARQFPNYSSELNVNALLLGDSALYLCASSVGPTTVYNSPLHFGNGTRLTVT.

Notes on this clonotype: A much more abundant neighbour one base away suggests this may be a read error. As the CDR3 is not closed by the conserved phenylalanine or tryptophan, this likely results from a read error. It is unclear where the CDR3 begins or ends on the DNA, so no DNA is shown, and the CDR3 is as TCRdb lists it. This rearrangement joins TRBV20-1 to TRBJ2-7. Ends included, the CDR3 has 11 residues. Germline CDR1 reads DFQATT; CDR2 reads SNEGSKA (reference sequence). Here the CDR3 reads CSARDLGVGYS.

This clonotype turned up a few times. The chain is built from TRBV11-2 and TRBJ2-1, with TRBD2 identical over 9 bases. The J segment lost 6 bases and the V segment lost 5 bases, leaving 11 bases of the junction unmatched. The CDR3 covers 16 residues. Germline V lookup: CDR1 SGHAT, CDR2 FQNNGV. CDR3 sequence reads: CASSPPGTSLLNEQFF. In DNA, the CDR3 is TGTGCCAGCAGCCCCCCCGGGACTAGCCTCCTCAATGAGCAGTTCTTC.

There are many counts of this clonotype. The chain couples TRBV7-9 to TRBJ2-3; D unresolved. V lost 3 bases and J 0 bases, leaving 25 bases between the germline ends. The CDR3 sequence is 20 residues long. Per germline, CDR1 SEHNR and CDR2 FQNEAQ (reference sequence). Here the CDR3 reads CASSFSRDFSFRSSTDTQYF. CDR3 coding DNA: TGTGCCAGCAGCTTCTCTCGCGACTTTTCGTTCAGGAGTAGCACAGATACGCAGTATTTT. The full variable domain, rest sourced from reference TRBV7-9 and TRBJ2-3, is DTGVSQNPRHKITKRGQNVTFRCDPISEHNRLYWYRQTLGQGPEFLTYFQNEAQLEKSRLLSDRFSAERPKGSFSTLEIQRTEQGDSAMYLCASSFSRDFSFRSSTDTQYFGPGTRLTVL.

This clonotype came up a few times. V is TRBV4-3 and J is TRBJ1-2, with D possibly TRBD1 on 5 matching bases. Trimming shortened V by 1 base and J by 3 bases, and 27 bases separated the two germline ends. Germline V gene sequence: CDR1 LGHNA, CDR2 YSLEER. This CDR3 is built from 20 residues. CDR3 DNA sequence: TGCGCCAGCAGCCAAGGGGGAGGGCCGCCAGGGCACCTGAGGTACTATGGCTACACCTTC. Amino acid sequence: CASSQGGGPPGHLRYYGYTF.

At least ten counts were recorded for this clonotype. This sequence joins TRBV28 and TRBJ2-1; TRBD1 agrees at 9 bases. V shed 2 bases, J shed 9 bases, and the junction held 5 bases outside the gene matches. This CDR3 is built from 14 residues. Per germline, CDR1 MDHEN and CDR2 SYDVKM. In DNA form, the CDR3 reads TGTGCCAGCAGTTTACGGGACAGGGCCGCTGAGCAGTTCTTC. It is translated as CASSLRDRAAEQFF.

The V and J genes are TRBV7-2 and TRBJ1-5; 8 nucleotides line up with TRBD1. Per germline, CDR1 SGHTA and CDR2 FQGNSA. The length of the CDR3 is 14 residues. V trimming: 3 bases; J trimming: 7 bases; junction bases outside the gene matches: 5. CDR3 amino acids: CASSLTGVEQPQHF. The CDR3 nucleotides are TGTGCCAGCAGCTTGACAGGGGTTGAACAGCCCCAGCATTTT.

This clonotype showed up just once. This chain joins TRBV6-6 and TRBJ2-2, with 12 bases matching TRBD1. Trimming took 11 bases from V and 6 from J; bases not matched to a gene: 7. This CDR3 region has 14 residues. Germline-derived CDR1 and CDR2 are MNHNY and SVGAGI (reference sequence). Here the CDR3 reads CAGSGTGGSGELFF. DNA of the CDR3: TGTGCCGGATCCGGGACAGGGGGCTCCGGGGAGCTGTTTTTT.

Comment on this clonotype: A much larger clone sits a single nucleotide away, making a read error possible. This chain links TRBV7-9 with TRBJ1-1, with TRBD1 matching 9 bases. The ends lost 5 bases at V and 10 bases at J; junction bases unmatched: 5. CDR3 length equals 12 residues. In germline, CDR1 is SEHNR, CDR2 FQNEAQ (reference sequence). CDR3 protein: CASSPTGGGAFF. In DNA, the CDR3 is TGTGCCAGCAGCCCGACAGGGGGTGGAGCTTTCTTT. The complete variable domain, with remaining parts taken from reference TRBV7-9 and TRBJ1-1, reads DTGVSQNPRHKITKRGQNVTFRCDPISEHNRLYWYRQTLGQGPEFLTYFQNEAQLEKSRLLSDRFSAERPKGSFSTLEIQRTEQGDSAMYLCASSPTGGGAFFGQGTRLTVV.

This clonotype has a count of ten or more. The chain joins TRBV30 to TRBJ1-1; D gene uncertain. There are 13 residues in the CDR3. Trimming cost V 0 bases and J 6 bases, with 11 bases left between them. Germline CDR1 reads GTSNPN; CDR2 reads SVGIG (reference sequence). The CDR3 protein is CAWSVLGIAEAFF. The CDR3 DNA follows: TGTGCCTGGAGTGTCCTGGGTATCGCTGAAGCTTTCTTT.

This clonotype was observed a few times. The rearrangement uses TRBV13 and TRBJ1-1; maybe TRBD1 (5 bases). CDR3 length: 17 residues. Trimming left V 3 bases short and J 3 bases short, with 20 bases between. Germline-derived CDR1 and CDR2 are PRHDT and FYEKMQ (reference sequence). The CDR3 nucleotides are TGTGCCAGCAGCTTTAGTCTTACCGGGACTTTATACACTGAAGCTTTCTTT. This encodes CASSFSLTGTLYTEAFF.

This sequence joins TRBV12-3 or TRBV12-4 and TRBJ2-1, with 10 bases fitting TRBD1. V gave up 6 bases and J gave up 4 bases; unmatched junction bases: 6. CDR3 length: 15 residues. CDR3 nucleotides: TGTGCCAGCAGGTCCGGGACAGGGGTGTACAATGAGCAGTTCTTC. Protein sequence: CASRSGTGVYNEQFF.